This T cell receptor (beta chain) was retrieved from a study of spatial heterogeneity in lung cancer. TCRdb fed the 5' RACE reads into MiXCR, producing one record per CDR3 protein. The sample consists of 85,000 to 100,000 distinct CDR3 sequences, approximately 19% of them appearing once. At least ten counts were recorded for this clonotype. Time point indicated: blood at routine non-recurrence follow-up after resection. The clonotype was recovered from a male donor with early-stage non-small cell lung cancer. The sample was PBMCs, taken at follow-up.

CDR3 sequence reads: CASSLGPTPATIYF. For the CDR3, the DNA is TGTGCCAGCAGCTTAGGTCCCACGCCCGCCACCATATATTTT. The chain has TRBV11-2 and TRBJ1-3; D gene uncertain. The germline CDR1 and CDR2 sequences are SGHAT and FQNNGV. V lost 1 base and J 9 bases, leaving 13 bases between the germline ends. The CDR3 is 14 residues long.